This T cell receptor (beta chain) stems from a study of molecular identifiers for immune sequencing clone quantification. Study details: The replicates split RNA from roughly 20,000 or 100,000 naive CD8 cells five ways and sequenced four.

Overall study results and limits: Naive cells had under 1% of molecules in clones above 20 RNA copies, effectors over 98%. Spiked Jurkat TCR RNA from one cell was reportedly detectable among fewer than 1.2 million naive cells.

TCRdb reprocessed the PCR reads with MiXCR, giving one entry per CDR3 protein. The sample carries tens of thousands of distinct CDR3 sequences, around 33% recorded once. When naive CD8 T cells were sorted, they were gated as CD8+CD4-CCR7+CD45RA+. On this clonotype itself: Antigen specificity is unknown.

With V trimmed by 7 bases and J by 3 bases, 8 bases remained unmatched. The CDR3 is made up of 15 amino acids. Material for sequencing was naive CD8+ T cells from blood, with Jurkat cell RNA spiked in. The subset denotes: FACS-sorted CD8+CD4-CCR7+CD45RA+ naive T cells. The chain employs TRBV12-3 or TRBV12-4 and TRBJ2-2; 7 bases are shared with TRBD1. This receptor was taken from a human donor in good health. Some libraries in this study had Jurkat cell RNA spiked in. The CDR3 reads CASNKRGLYTGELFF. CDR3 DNA: TGTGCCAGCAATAAAAGGGGGCTGTACACCGGGGAGCTGTTTTTT.